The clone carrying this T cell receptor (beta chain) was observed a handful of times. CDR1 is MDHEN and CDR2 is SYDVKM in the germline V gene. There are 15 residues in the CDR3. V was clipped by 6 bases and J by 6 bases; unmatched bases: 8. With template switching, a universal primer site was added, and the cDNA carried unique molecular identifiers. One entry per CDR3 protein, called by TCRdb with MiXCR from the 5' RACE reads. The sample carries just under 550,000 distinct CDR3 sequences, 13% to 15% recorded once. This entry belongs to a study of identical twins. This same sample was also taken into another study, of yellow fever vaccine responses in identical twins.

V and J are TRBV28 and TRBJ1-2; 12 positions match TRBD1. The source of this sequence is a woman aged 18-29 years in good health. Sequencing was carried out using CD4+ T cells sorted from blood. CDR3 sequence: CASRTGTGGAHGYTF. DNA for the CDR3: TGTGCCAGCAGGACCGGGACAGGGGGCGCCCATGGCTACACCTTC.